The clone carrying this T cell receptor (beta chain) was found many times. The data are from a study of prognosis after radiotherapy for stage I lung cancer. Background on the study: Distant metastasis occurred in several patients at a median of approximately 7 months after radiotherapy, while some 15 showed no significant progression.

Two time points each involved a draw of about 5.6 milliliters of peripheral blood. The germline V gene has CDR1 ENHRY and CDR2 SYGVKD. The CDR3 is 15 amino acids. Trimming cost V 7 bases and J 4 bases, with 16 bases left between them. Genomic DNA was the source, and TCR beta CDR3 was amplified from it by two-round multiplex PCR. The use of primers specific to each TRBV and TRBJ gene characterized first-round PCR. Using its own MiXCR run on the multiplex PCR reads, TCRdb lists one record per CDR3 protein. This table holds 20,000 to 25,000 distinct CDR3 sequences, around 40% found once. Sequences were derived from PBMCs, sampled before or after stereotactic body radiation therapy (not recorded which). The clonotype was recovered from a donor over 45 with non-small cell lung cancer. The V and J genes are TRBV10-3 and TRBJ2-2, with D unclear. CDR3 sequence (DNA): TGTGCCATCATGGACCCTGATTGGAGCACCGGGGAGCTGTTTTTT. Its translation is CAIMDPDWSTGELFF.